These T cell receptor beta chains were read from a single sample in a study of T-cell reconstitution after alpha-beta-depleted transplantation in children. TCRdb reanalysed the PCR reads using MiXCR and keeps one entry per CDR3 protein. This sample has around 800,000 distinct CDR3 sequences, with roughly 15% found just once. Sequenced material: PBMCs, mostly from graft donor cells, taken 360 days after TCRalphabeta/CD19-depleted stem cell transplant. These receptors were taken from a male patient under 18 who had a stem cell transplant for acute lymphoblastic leukemia, so the T cells may come from the graft donor. The CDR3 runs from the conserved cysteine through the conserved F or W. A D gene is named only where the DNA matches it firmly. Size is stated for part of the rows, as once, few or many counts, or as a class when the clone is expanded.

J | D | size | V | CDR3 | DNA
TRBJ2-7 | TRBD2 | NA | TRBV20-1 | CSDRLAGGIGYEQYF | TGCAGTGACCGACTAGCGGGAGGTATCGGCTACGAGCAGTACTTC
TRBJ2-7 | NA | many | TRBV4-1 | CASSQDGPYYEQYF | TGCGCCAGCAGCCAAGATGGACCCTACTACGAGCAGTACTTC
TRBJ2-1 | TRBD2 | NA | TRBV4-1 | CASSQELDSGRTYNEQFF | TGCGCCAGCAGCCAAGAACTTGATAGCGGGAGAACCTACAATGAGCAGTTCTTC
TRBJ2-3 | NA | many | TRBV5-1 | CASSLIGDTQYF | TGCGCCAGCAGCTTGATCGGAGATACGCAGTATTTT
TRBJ2-1 | NA | few | TRBV7-3 | CASSNFVNEQFF | TGTGCCAGCAGCAATTTCGTGAATGAGCAGTTCTTC
TRBJ2-1 | TRBD2 | NA | TRBV19 | CASSPGRVIAGLQFF | TGTGCCAGTAGTCCCGGCAGGGTGATAGCGGGCCTACAGTTCTTC
TRBJ2-7 | TRBD2 | NA | TRBV4-2 | CASSQLVAGEYEQYF | TGTGCCAGCAGCCAACTGGTAGCGGGGGAGTACGAGCAGTACTTC
TRBJ2-5 | TRBD1 | few | TRBV7-9 | CASSWDPGTAQETQYF | TGTGCCAGCAGCTGGGACCCCGGGACAGCACAAGAGACCCAGTACTTC
TRBJ2-5 | TRBD2 | NA | TRBV12-3/TRBV12-4 | CASSWTSGRETQYF | TGTGCCAGCAGTTGGACTAGCGGGAGAGAGACCCAGTACTTC
TRBJ2-1 | TRBD2 | NA | TRBV7-4 | CASSSSHRGPLSGTSGRRYNEQFF | TGTGCCAGCAGCTCCTCCCACAGGGGCCCCCTATCTGGGACTAGCGGGAGAAGGTACAATGAGCAGTTCTTC
TRBJ2-3 | NA | many | TRBV20-1 | CSAIRDAWGTQYF | TGCAGTGCTATCCGGGACGCCTGGGGTACGCAGTATTTT
TRBJ2-1 | NA | many | TRBV10-3 | CAIQSGGRVDEQFF | TGTGCCATCCAGTCAGGAGGCAGGGTAGATGAGCAGTTCTTC
TRBJ2-2 | TRBD2 | NA | TRBV30 | CAWSVLGGRASGELFF | TGTGCCTGGAGTGTACTTGGCGGGAGGGCCTCAGGGGAGCTGTTTTTT
TRBJ2-4 | NA | NA | TRBV9 | CASSPSPRGHTKNIQYF | TGTGCCAGCAGCCCTTCTCCCCGGGGACACACCAAAAACATTCAGTACTTC
TRBJ2-6 | NA | NA | TRBV3-1 | CASKGLRTDTSGANVLTF | TGTGCCAGCAAAGGTCTAAGGACCGATACCTCTGGGGCCAACGTCCTGACTTTC
TRBJ2-7 | NA | NA | TRBV18 | CASSPLAVYEQYF | TGTGCCAGCTCACCACTAGCGGTCTACGAGCAGTACTTC
TRBJ2-7 | TRBD1 | NA | TRBV5-1 | CASSLEGQGVNEQYF | TGCGCCAGCAGCTTGGAGGGACAGGGGGTAAACGAGCAGTACTTC
TRBJ2-7 | NA | NA | TRBV12-3/TRBV12-4 | CASSFFGPYEQYF | TGTGCCAGCAGTTTTTTCGGACCCTACGAGCAGTACTTC
TRBJ1-4 | NA | many | TRBV14 | CASSQASWGPNEKLFF | TGTGCCAGCAGCCAAGCTAGTTGGGGTCCTAATGAAAAACTGTTTTTT
TRBJ2-2 | NA | NA | TRBV29-1 | CSVLGEFGGLRTGELFF | TGCAGCGTGCTGGGGGAATTCGGAGGGCTAAGAACCGGGGAGCTGTTTTTT
TRBJ1-5 | TRBD1 | NA | TRBV20-1 | CSARGGQGAGQPQHF | TGCAGTGCTAGGGGGGGACAGGGGGCCGGTCAGCCCCAGCATTTT
TRBJ1-5 | NA | few | TRBV30 | CAWSVQSNQPQHF | TGTGCCTGGAGTGTGCAGAGCAATCAGCCCCAGCATTTT
TRBJ1-3 | NA | many | TRBV25-1 | CASSIHHSGNTIYF | TGTGCCAGCAGTATACACCACTCTGGAAACACCATATATTTT
TRBJ2-2 | TRBD2 | few | TRBV29-1 | CSVENDLPGLAFGELFF | TGCAGCGTTGAAAACGACCTTCCGGGACTAGCGTTTGGGGAGCTGTTTTTT
TRBJ1-1 | NA | NA | TRBV29-1 | CSVGGRGVGDTEAFF | TGCAGCGTTGGGGGGCGGGGGGTCGGAGACACTGAAGCTTTCTTT
TRBJ2-1 | TRBD1 | few | TRBV12-3/TRBV12-4 | CASSRGQDYYNEQFF | TGTGCCAGCAGCCGAGGACAGGATTACTACAATGAGCAGTTCTTC
TRBJ2-1 | NA | few | TRBV20-1 | CSARDLDGRQYNEQFF | TGCAGTGCTAGAGATCTTGACGGGAGACAATACAATGAGCAGTTCTTC
TRBJ2-4 | TRBD1 | NA | TRBV5-1 | CASSLVTIGQGGAKNIQYF | TGCGCCAGCAGCTTGGTGACTATCGGACAGGGCGGAGCCAAAAACATTCAGTACTTC
TRBJ1-6 | NA | few | TRBV3-1 | CASSQVVNNSPLHF | TGTGCCAGCAGCCAAGTCGTCAATAATTCACCCCTCCACTTT
TRBJ2-4 | NA | NA | TRBV12-3/TRBV12-4 | CASSPRVGQAKNIQYF | TGTGCCAGCAGTCCGAGGGTGGGCCAAGCCAAAAACATTCAGTACTTC
TRBJ2-1 | TRBD2 | few | TRBV9 | CASSVEGSGYLAPNEQFF | TGTGCCAGCAGCGTAGAGGGTAGCGGGTATTTAGCGCCCAATGAGCAGTTCTTC
TRBJ2-7 | NA | NA | TRBV11-2 | CASSFGGGHEQYF | TGTGCCAGCAGCTTCGGTGGGGGTCACGAGCAGTACTTC
TRBJ2-7 | NA | NA | TRBV10-3 | CATRVTEGPYEQYF | TGTGCCACCAGGGTGACAGAGGGCCCCTACGAGCAGTACTTC
TRBJ2-2 | TRBD2 | once | TRBV11-1 | CASSSGYIRTSGRTGELFF | TGTGCCAGCAGCTCCGGGTACATAAGGACTAGCGGGAGAACCGGGGAGCTGTTTTTT
TRBJ2-1 | NA | NA | TRBV11-2 | CASSLRGLNQFF | TGTGCCAGCAGCCTCCGGGGCCTCAACCAGTTCTTC
TRBJ2-2 | NA | many | TRBV20-1 | CSAPRGLGAGELFF | TGCAGTGCCCCCCGGGGTCTGGGGGCCGGGGAGCTGTTTTTT
TRBJ2-1 | NA | many | TRBV6-4 | CASSDHFRGYSYNEQFF | TGTGCCAGCAGTGACCATTTTAGGGGGTACTCCTACAATGAGCAGTTCTTC
TRBJ2-7 | TRBD2 | many | TRBV12-3/TRBV12-4 | CASSTGTSGILYEQYF | TGTGCCAGCAGCACCGGGACTAGCGGGATTCTCTACGAGCAGTACTTC
TRBJ2-3 | TRBD1 | many | TRBV5-1 | CASSLNEGAYTQYF | TGCGCCAGCAGCTTGAACGAGGGGGCATATACGCAGTATTTT
TRBJ2-5 | TRBD1 | NA | TRBV5-1 | CASSIGQGARETQYF | TGCGCCAGCAGCATAGGACAGGGGGCGCGAGAGACCCAGTACTTC
TRBJ2-7 | NA | NA | TRBV27 | CASSPGQGSPYEQYF | TGTGCCAGCAGTCCCGGGCAGGGGTCTCCCTACGAGCAGTACTTC
TRBJ2-7 | TRBD1 | many | TRBV10-3 | CAISEGQGDYEQYF | TGTGCCATCAGTGAGGGACAGGGCGACTACGAGCAGTACTTC
TRBJ2-2 | TRBD2 | NA | TRBV29-1 | CSVFGTSWFHTGELFF | TGCAGCGTCTTCGGGACTAGCTGGTTTCACACCGGGGAGCTGTTTTTT
TRBJ2-1 | NA | NA | TRBV24-1 | CATSDTLDRHRDNEQFF | TGTGCCACCAGTGATACCCTGGACAGACATAGGGACAATGAGCAGTTCTTC
TRBJ2-1 | NA | NA | TRBV3-1 | CASSQAGLPDEQFF | TGTGCCAGCAGCCAAGCCGGACTGCCCGATGAGCAGTTCTTC
TRBJ1-1 | NA | NA | TRBV10-3 | CAISPGTPRAFF | TGTGCCATCAGCCCTGGGACTCCTAGAGCTTTCTTT
TRBJ2-1 | NA | few | TRBV20-1 | CSAKKTGTRNEQFF | TGCAGTGCAAAAAAGACAGGGACTAGGAATGAGCAGTTCTTC
TRBJ2-3 | NA | few | TRBV4-2 | CASSQESSWLVTDTQYF | TGTGCCAGCAGCCAAGAAAGTAGTTGGCTAGTCACAGATACGCAGTATTTT
TRBJ2-3 | TRBD2 | few | TRBV7-9 | CASSSLWASGTTDTQYF | TGTGCCAGCAGCTCCCTTTGGGCTAGCGGGACGACAGATACGCAGTATTTT
TRBJ2-4 | NA | NA | TRBV20-1 | CSAKIPAKNIQYF | TGCAGTGCTAAAATCCCGGCCAAAAACATTCAGTACTTC
TRBJ2-3 | NA | few | TRBV18 | CASSPAQIKADTQYF | TGTGCCAGCTCCCCAGCACAAATAAAGGCGGATACGCAGTATTTT
TRBJ2-3 | NA | NA | TRBV14 | CASGLPSGADTQYF | TGTGCCAGCGGCCTCCCATCCGGGGCCGATACGCAGTATTTT
TRBJ1-5 | NA | few | TRBV27 | CASSAARVPSQPQHF | TGTGCCAGCAGTGCAGCCAGGGTCCCGAGTCAGCCCCAGCATTTT
TRBJ2-1 | NA | few | TRBV6-1 | CASTPGASSYNEQFF | TGTGCCAGCACTCCAGGTGCTAGCTCCTACAATGAGCAGTTCTTC
TRBJ2-5 | NA | few | TRBV12-3/TRBV12-4 | CASSFAKTQYF | TGTGCCAGCAGTTTCGCGAAGACCCAGTACTTC
TRBJ1-3 | NA | few | TRBV15 | CATSTVPGTIYF | TGTGCCACCAGCACGGTCCCTGGGACCATATATTTT